Listed below are T cell receptor beta chains from one sample, sequenced in a study of control samples from healthy donors and cancer patients. The table came from immunoSEQ multiplex PCR; TCRdb's copy has only in-frame clones and leaves some out. The data hold 110,000 to 150,000 clones, with 91% observed a single time. Sequencing was done on a sample of blood. The receptors stem from a man younger than 35 in good health. Both conserved end residues are part of each CDR3. Each record gives: CDR3 DNA, CDR3 protein, CDR3 length, J gene, V gene, D gene, clone size. A D gene is named only where the DNA matches it firmly. Size tells how often a clone was seen (once, few, many) or the class of an expanded clone, and some rows leave it out.

CDR3nt: TGTGCCAGTAATCCGGGACAGGGGTCCGGGGAGCTGTTTTTT
CDR3aa: CASNPGQGSGELFF
len: 14
j_gene: TRBJ2-2
v_gene: TRBV19
d_gene: TRBD1
abundance: NA

CDR3nt: TGTGCCAGCAGCCTCGTCCCGACAGGGGGCCTAGCCAAAAACATTCAGTACTTC
CDR3aa: CASSLVPTGGLAKNIQYF
len: 18
j_gene: TRBJ2-4
v_gene: TRBV11-2
d_gene: TRBD1
abundance: NA

CDR3nt: TGTGCCAGCACCCCGTCAGCAACTAATGAAAAACTGTTTTTT
CDR3aa: CASTPSATNEKLFF
len: 14
j_gene: TRBJ1-4
v_gene: TRBV25-1
d_gene: NA
abundance: once

CDR3nt: TGTGCCAGCAGCTTATCGGGGAGGACAGGGGTTGGTGAAAAACTGTTTTTT
CDR3aa: CASSLSGRTGVGEKLFF
len: 17
j_gene: TRBJ1-4
v_gene: TRBV7-9
d_gene: TRBD1
abundance: NA

CDR3nt: TGTGCCAGCGGCCCACCGGGACAGGGGTTTGGCTACACCTTC
CDR3aa: CASGPPGQGFGYTF
len: 14
j_gene: TRBJ1-2
v_gene: TRBV5-4
d_gene: TRBD1
abundance: NA

CDR3nt: TGTGCCAGCAGCCAAGACACACAGGGTCTACAGCCCCAGCATTTT
CDR3aa: CASSQDTQGLQPQHF
len: 15
j_gene: TRBJ1-5
v_gene: TRBV3-1/TRBV3-2
d_gene: NA
abundance: NA

CDR3nt: TGTGCCACCAGCAGAGATGAGGGTGTCGGGTCCCAAGAGACCCAGTACTTC
CDR3aa: CATSRDEGVGSQETQYF
len: 17
j_gene: TRBJ2-5
v_gene: TRBV15
d_gene: NA
abundance: NA

CDR3nt: TGTGCCAGTAGTATAGAAAGGGGCGATGAGCAGTTCTTC
CDR3aa: CASSIERGDEQFF
len: 13
j_gene: TRBJ2-1
v_gene: TRBV19
d_gene: NA
abundance: NA

CDR3nt: TGTGCCAGCAGTGAGGGTGACTATGGCTACACCTTC
CDR3aa: CASSEGDYGYTF
len: 12
j_gene: TRBJ1-2
v_gene: TRBV6-1
d_gene: NA
abundance: NA

CDR3nt: TGTGCCAGCAGTTTAAAGGGAAACCAGCCCCAGCATTTT
CDR3aa: CASSLKGNQPQHF
len: 13
j_gene: TRBJ1-5
v_gene: TRBV12-3/TRBV12-4
d_gene: NA
abundance: NA

CDR3nt: TGTGCCAGCAGTGAGTGGGGGACAGGTGGAAACACCATATATTTT
CDR3aa: CASSEWGTGGNTIYF
len: 15
j_gene: TRBJ1-3
v_gene: TRBV2
d_gene: TRBD1
abundance: NA

CDR3nt: TGTGCCAGCAGTGGGGATTTGGGGGCAACTAATGAAAAACTGTTTTTT
CDR3aa: CASSGDLGATNEKLFF
len: 16
j_gene: TRBJ1-4
v_gene: TRBV25-1
d_gene: NA
abundance: NA

CDR3nt: TGTGCCACTTCGACTAGCGGCACAGATACGCAGTATTTT
CDR3aa: CATSTSGTDTQYF
len: 13
j_gene: TRBJ2-3
v_gene: TRBV19
d_gene: TRBD2
abundance: NA

CDR3nt: TGTGCCAGCTCTCGGTGGAGCGATAACACTGAAGCTTTCTTT
CDR3aa: CASSRWSDNTEAFF
len: 14
j_gene: TRBJ1-1
v_gene: TRBV18
d_gene: NA
abundance: NA

CDR3nt: TGTGCCAGCAGCCCTACCCACACCTCGGGGGGCTACACCTTC
CDR3aa: CASSPTHTSGGYTF
len: 14
j_gene: TRBJ1-2
v_gene: TRBV6-2/TRBV6-3
d_gene: NA
abundance: few

CDR3nt: TGTGCCAGCAGCCAAGGGATTGGGAACACTGAAGCTTTCTTT
CDR3aa: CASSQGIGNTEAFF
len: 14
j_gene: TRBJ1-1
v_gene: TRBV3-1/TRBV3-2
d_gene: NA
abundance: NA

CDR3nt: TGTGCCAGCAGCTTCCCGGACTCGGGACAGAACACAGATACGCAGTATTTT
CDR3aa: CASSFPDSGQNTDTQYF
len: 17
j_gene: TRBJ2-3
v_gene: TRBV7-2
d_gene: TRBD1
abundance: NA

CDR3nt: TGTGCCACCAGCGGAATCTCTGGAAACACCATATATTTT
CDR3aa: CATSGISGNTIYF
len: 13
j_gene: TRBJ1-3
v_gene: TRBV15
d_gene: NA
abundance: NA

CDR3nt: TGTGCCAGCAGCTTAGGTCCAGGGGCCTACGAGCAGTACTTC
CDR3aa: CASSLGPGAYEQYF
len: 14
j_gene: TRBJ2-7
v_gene: TRBV7-2
d_gene: NA
abundance: NA

CDR3nt: TGTGCCAGCAGGACAGGGGGCTATGGCTACACCTTC
CDR3aa: CASRTGGYGYTF
len: 12
j_gene: TRBJ1-2
v_gene: TRBV28
d_gene: TRBD1
abundance: few

CDR3nt: TGTGCCAGCTCACCACCCGCTACTAGCGGGGGTACATACAATGAGCAGTTCTTC
CDR3aa: CASSPPATSGGTYNEQFF
len: 18
j_gene: TRBJ2-1
v_gene: TRBV18
d_gene: TRBD2
abundance: NA

CDR3nt: TGTGCCAGTAGTGGGACAGTGAACACTGAAGCTTTCTTT
CDR3aa: CASSGTVNTEAFF
len: 13
j_gene: TRBJ1-1
v_gene: TRBV19
d_gene: TRBD1
abundance: NA